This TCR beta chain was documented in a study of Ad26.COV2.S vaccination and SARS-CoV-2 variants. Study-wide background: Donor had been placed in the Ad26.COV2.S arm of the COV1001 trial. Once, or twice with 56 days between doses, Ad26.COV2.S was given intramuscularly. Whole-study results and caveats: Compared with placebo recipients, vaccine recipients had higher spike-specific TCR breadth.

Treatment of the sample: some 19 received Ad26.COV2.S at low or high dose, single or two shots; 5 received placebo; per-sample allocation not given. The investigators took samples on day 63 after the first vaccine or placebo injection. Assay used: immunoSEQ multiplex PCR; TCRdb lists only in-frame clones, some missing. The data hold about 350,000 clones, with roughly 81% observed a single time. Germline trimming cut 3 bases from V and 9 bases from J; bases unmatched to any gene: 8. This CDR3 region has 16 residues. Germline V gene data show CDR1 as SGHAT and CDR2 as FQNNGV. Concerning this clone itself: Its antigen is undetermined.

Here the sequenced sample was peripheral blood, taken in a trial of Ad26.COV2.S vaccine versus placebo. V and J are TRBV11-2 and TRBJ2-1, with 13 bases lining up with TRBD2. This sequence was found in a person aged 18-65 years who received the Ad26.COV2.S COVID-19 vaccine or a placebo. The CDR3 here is CASSLGTSGTLGEQFF. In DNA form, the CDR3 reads TGTGCCAGCAGCTTGGGGACTAGCGGGACCTTGGGTGAGCAGTTCTTC.